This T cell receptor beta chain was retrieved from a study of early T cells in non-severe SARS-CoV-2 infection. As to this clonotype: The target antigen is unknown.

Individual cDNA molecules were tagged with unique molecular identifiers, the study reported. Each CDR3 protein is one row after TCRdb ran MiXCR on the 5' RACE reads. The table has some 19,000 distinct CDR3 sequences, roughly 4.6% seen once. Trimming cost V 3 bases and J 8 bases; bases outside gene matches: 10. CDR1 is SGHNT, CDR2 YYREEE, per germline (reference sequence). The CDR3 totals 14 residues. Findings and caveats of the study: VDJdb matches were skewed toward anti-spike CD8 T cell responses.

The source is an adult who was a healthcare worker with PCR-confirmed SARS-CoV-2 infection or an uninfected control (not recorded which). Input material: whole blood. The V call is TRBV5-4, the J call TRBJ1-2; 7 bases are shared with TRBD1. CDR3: CASSYGQELRGYTF. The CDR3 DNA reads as TGTGCCAGCAGCTATGGACAGGAGCTTCGGGGCTACACCTTC.